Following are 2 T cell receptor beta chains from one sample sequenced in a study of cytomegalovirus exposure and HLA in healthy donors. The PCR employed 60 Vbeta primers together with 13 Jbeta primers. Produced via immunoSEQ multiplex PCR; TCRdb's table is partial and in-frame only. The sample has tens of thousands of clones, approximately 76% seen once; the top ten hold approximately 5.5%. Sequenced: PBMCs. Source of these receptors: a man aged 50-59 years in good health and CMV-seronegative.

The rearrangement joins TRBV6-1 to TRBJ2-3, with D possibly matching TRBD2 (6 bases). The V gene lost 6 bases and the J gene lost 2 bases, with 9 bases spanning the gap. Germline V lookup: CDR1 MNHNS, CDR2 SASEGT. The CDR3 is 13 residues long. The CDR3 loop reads CASSRDFTDTQYF. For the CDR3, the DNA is TGTGCCAGCAGCCGGGACTTCACAGATACGCAGTATTTT.

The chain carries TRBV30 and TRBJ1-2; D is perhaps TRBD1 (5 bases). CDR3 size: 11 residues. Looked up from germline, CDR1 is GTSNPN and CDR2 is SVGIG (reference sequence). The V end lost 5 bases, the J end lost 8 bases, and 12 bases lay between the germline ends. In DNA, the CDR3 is TGTGCCTGGGGCCGGGGGGAGGGCTACACCTTC. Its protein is CAWGRGEGYTF.